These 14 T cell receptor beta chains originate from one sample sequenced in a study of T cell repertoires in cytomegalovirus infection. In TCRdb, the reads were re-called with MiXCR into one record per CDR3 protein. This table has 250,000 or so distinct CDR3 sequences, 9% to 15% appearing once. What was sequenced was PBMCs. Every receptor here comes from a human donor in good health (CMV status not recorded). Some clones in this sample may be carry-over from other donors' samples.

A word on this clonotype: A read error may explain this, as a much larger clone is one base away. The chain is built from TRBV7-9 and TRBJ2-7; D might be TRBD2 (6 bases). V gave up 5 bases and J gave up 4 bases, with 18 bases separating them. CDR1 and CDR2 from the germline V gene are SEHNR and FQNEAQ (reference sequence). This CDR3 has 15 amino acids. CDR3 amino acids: CASSTRERGRYEQYF. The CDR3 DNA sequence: TGTGCCAGCAGCACCCGGGAGAGGGGTCGGTACGAGCAGTACTTC. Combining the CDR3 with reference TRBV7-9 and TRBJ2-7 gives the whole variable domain DTGVSQNPRHKITKRGQNVTFRCDPISEHNRLYWYRQTLGQGPEFLTYFQNEAQLEKSRLLSDRFSAERPKGSFSTLEIQRTEQGDSAMYLCASSTRERGRYEQYFGPGTRLTVT.

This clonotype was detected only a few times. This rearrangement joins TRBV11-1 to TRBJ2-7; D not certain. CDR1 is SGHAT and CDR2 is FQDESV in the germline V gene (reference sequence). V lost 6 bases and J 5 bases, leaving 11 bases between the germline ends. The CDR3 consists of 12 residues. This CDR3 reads CASSLGFNEQYF. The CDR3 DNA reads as TGTGCCAGCAGTCTCGGGTTCAACGAGCAGTACTTC. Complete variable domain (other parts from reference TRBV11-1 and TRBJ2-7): EAEVAQSPRYKITEKSQAVAFWCDPISGHATLYWYRQILGQGPELLVQFQDESVVDDSQLPKDRFSAERLKGVDSTLKIQPAELGDSAMYLCASSLGFNEQYFGPGTRLTVT.

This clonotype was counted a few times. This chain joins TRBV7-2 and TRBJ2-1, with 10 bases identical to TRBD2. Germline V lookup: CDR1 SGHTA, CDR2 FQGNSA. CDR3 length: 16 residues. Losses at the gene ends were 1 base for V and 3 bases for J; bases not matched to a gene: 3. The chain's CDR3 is CASSLEVAGGYNEQFF. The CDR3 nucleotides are TGTGCCAGCAGCTTAGAAGTAGCGGGGGGCTACAATGAGCAGTTCTTC.

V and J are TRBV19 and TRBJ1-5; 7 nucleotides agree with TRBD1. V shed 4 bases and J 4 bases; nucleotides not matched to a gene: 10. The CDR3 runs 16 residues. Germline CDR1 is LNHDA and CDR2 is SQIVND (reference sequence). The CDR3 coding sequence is TGTGCCAGTAGTACCCGACAGGGTATAAGGAATCAGCCCCAGCATTTT. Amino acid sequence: CASSTRQGIRNQPQHF.

The CDR3 DNA sequence: TGCGCCAGCAGCCAAGTAGAGGGGGAAAATCAGCCCCAGCATTTT. Translated: CASSQVEGENQPQHF. This rearrangement joins TRBV4-1 to TRBJ1-5, with a weak D call TRBD1 (6 bases). Trimming cost V 1 base and J 4 bases, with 11 bases left between them. The CDR3 has 15 amino acids. Germline V CDR1 and CDR2: MGHRA, YSYEKL.

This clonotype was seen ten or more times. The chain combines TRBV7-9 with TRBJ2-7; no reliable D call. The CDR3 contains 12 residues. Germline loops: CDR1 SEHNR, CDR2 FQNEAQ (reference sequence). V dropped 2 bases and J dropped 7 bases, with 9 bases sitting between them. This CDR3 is CASSLPESEQYF. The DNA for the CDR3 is TGTGCCAGCAGCTTACCCGAATCTGAGCAGTACTTC. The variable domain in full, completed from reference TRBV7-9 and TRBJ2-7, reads DTGVSQNPRHKITKRGQNVTFRCDPISEHNRLYWYRQTLGQGPEFLTYFQNEAQLEKSRLLSDRFSAERPKGSFSTLEIQRTEQGDSAMYLCASSLPESEQYFGPGTRLTVT.

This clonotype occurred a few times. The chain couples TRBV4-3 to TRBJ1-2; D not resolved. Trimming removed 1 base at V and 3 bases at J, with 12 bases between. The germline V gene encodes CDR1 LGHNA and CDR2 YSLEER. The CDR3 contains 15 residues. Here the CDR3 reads CASSQGATPYYGYTF. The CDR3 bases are TGCGCCAGCAGCCAAGGGGCCACCCCCTACTATGGCTACACCTTC.

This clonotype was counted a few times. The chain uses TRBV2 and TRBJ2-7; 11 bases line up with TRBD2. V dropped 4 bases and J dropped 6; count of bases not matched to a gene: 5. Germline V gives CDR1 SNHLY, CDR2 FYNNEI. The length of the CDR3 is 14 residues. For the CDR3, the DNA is TGTGCCAGCAGTGGCGGGCTAGCGGGAGGCGAGCAGTACTTC. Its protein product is CASSGGLAGGEQYF.

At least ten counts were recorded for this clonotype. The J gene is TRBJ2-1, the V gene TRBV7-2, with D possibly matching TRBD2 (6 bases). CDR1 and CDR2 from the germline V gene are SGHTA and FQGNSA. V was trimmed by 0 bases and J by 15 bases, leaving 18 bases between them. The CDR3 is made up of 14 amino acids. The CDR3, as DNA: TGTGCCAGCAGCTTAGCGGTGACAGATAGCGGATGGTTCTTC. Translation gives CASSLAVTDSGWFF.

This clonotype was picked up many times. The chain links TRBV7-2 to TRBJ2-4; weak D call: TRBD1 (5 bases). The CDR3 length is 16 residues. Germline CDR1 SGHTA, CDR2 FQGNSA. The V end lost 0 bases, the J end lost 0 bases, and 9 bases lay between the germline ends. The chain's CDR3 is CASSLAGLQAKNIQYF. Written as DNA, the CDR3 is TGTGCCAGCAGCTTAGCGGGGCTTCAAGCCAAAAACATTCAGTACTTC.

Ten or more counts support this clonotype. CDR3 sequence (DNA): TGTGCCAGCAGCCAAACTCCTAGCGGGAGGGGGGAGGCAGATACGCAGTATTTT. Amino acids: CASSQTPSGRGEADTQYF. The chain recombines TRBV7-2 with TRBJ2-3; 12 positions match TRBD2. Germline CDR1 and CDR2: SGHTA and FQGNSA. With 5 bases clipped from V and 4 bases from J, the junction kept 13 bases outside the gene matches. The CDR3 is 18 residues long.

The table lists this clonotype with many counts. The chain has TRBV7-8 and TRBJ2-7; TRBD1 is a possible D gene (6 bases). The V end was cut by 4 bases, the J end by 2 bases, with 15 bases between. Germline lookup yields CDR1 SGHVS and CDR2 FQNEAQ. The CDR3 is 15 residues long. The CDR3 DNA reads TGTGCCAGCAGCTCACTAACAGGGAACCCCTACGAGCAGTACTTC. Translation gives CASSSLTGNPYEQYF.

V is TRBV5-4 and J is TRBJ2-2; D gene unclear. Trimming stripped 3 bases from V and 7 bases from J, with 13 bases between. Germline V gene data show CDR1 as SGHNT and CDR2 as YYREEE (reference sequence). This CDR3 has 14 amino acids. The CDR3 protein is CASSSEAGIGELFF. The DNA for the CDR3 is TGTGCCAGCAGCTCCGAAGCTGGAATCGGGGAGCTGTTTTTT.

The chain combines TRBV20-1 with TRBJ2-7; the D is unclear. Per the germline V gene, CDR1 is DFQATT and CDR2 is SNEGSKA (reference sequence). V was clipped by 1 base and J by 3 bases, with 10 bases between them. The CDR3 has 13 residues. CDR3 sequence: CSARGQLDYEQYF. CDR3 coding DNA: TGCAGTGCTAGAGGGCAGCTGGACTACGAGCAGTACTTC.